This TCR beta chain was observed in a study of T cells in women clearing cervical HPV infection. Profiling relied on immunoSEQ multiplex PCR, and the TCRdb table lists in-frame clones only, not all of them. The data include tens of thousands of clones; the top ten clones carry less than 30%. With 4 bases clipped from V and 5 bases from J, the junction kept 13 bases outside the gene matches. The CDR3 runs 16 residues. Of note for this clone: The read ends 3 residues before the CDR3 terminus; that terminus is restored from the germline J gene.

V usage is TRBV23-1 and J usage is TRBJ1-2; 7 bases line up with TRBD1. TRBV23-1 falls under the ORF class, with uncertain function. This sequence was found in a woman aged 18 to 69 with a cervical HPV16 infection that either progressed to CIN3+ or cleared (not recorded which). The sequencing sample was made of blood buffy coat. The CDR3 protein is CASSLDPPGQRYGYTF. CDR3 DNA (partial): TGCGCCAGCAGTCTTGATCCTCCGGGACAGCGTTATGGC.